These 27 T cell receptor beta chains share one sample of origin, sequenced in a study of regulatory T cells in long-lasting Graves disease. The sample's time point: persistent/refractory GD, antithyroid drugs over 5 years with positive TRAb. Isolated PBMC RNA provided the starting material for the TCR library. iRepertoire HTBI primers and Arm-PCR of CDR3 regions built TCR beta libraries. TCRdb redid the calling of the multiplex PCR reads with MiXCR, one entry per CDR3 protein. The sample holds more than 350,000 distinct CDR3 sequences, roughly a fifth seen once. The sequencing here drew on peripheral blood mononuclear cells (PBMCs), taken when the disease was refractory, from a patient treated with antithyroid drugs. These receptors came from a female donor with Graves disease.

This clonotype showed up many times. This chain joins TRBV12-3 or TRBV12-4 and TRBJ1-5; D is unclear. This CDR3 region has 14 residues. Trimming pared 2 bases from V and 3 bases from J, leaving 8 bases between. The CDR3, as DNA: TGTGCCAGCAGTTTAACCCCGGCCAATCAGCCCCAGCATTTT. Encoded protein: CASSLTPANQPQHF.

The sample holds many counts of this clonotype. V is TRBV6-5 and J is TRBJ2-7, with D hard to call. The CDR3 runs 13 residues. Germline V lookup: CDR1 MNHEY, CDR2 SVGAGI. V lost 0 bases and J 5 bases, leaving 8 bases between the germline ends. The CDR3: CASSYSENNEQYF. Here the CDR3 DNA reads TGTGCCAGCAGTTACTCTGAAAACAACGAGCAGTACTTC.

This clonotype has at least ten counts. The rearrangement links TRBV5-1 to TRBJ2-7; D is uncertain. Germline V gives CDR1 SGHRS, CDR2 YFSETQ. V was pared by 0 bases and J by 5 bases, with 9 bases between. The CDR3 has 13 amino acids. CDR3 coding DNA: TGCGCCAGCAGCTTGGGTCCCCCAGACGAGCAGTACTTC. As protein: CASSLGPPDEQYF.

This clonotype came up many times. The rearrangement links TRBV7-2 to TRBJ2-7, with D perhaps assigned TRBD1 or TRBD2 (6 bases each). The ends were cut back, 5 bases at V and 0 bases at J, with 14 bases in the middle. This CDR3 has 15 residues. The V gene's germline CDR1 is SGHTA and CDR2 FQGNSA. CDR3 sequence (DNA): TGTGCCAGCAGCCGCCGTGGAGGGGGCTCCTACGAGCAGTACTTC. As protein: CASSRRGGGSYEQYF.

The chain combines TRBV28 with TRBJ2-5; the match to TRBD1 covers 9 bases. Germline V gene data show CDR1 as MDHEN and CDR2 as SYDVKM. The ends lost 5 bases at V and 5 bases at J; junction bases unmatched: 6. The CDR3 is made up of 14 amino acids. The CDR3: CASSEDRGEETQYF. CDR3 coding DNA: TGTGCCAGCAGTGAAGACAGGGGGGAGGAGACCCAGTACTTC.

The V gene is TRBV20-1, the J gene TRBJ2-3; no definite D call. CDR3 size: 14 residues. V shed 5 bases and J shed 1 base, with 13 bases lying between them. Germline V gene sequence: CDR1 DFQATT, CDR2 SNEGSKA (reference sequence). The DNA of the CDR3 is TGCAGTGCTCCACCTGTAGCAGGCACAGATACGCAGTATTTT. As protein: CSAPPVAGTDTQYF.

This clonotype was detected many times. CDR3 loop: CAISELNDRAFQYF. Written as DNA, the CDR3 is TGTGCCATCAGTGAGCTCAATGACAGGGCTTTTCAGTACTTC. The V call is TRBV10-3, the J call TRBJ2-4, with 7 nucleotides matching TRBD1. The CDR3 totals 14 residues. V lost 2 bases and J lost 11; bases outside the gene matches: 9. Germline-derived CDR1 and CDR2 are ENHRY and SYGVKD.

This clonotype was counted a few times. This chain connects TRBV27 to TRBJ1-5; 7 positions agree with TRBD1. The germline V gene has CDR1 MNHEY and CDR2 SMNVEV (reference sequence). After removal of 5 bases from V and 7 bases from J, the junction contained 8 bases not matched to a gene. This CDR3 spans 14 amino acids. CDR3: CASSPQGDEQPQHF. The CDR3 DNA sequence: TGTGCCAGCAGTCCCCAGGGGGACGAACAGCCCCAGCATTTT.

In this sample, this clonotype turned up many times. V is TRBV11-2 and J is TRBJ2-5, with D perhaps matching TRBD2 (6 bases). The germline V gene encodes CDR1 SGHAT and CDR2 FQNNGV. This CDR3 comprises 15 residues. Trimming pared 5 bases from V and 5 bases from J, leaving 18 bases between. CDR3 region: CASSLGRAGGETQYF. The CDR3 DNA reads TGTGCCAGCAGCCTCGGCCGCGCCGGAGGGGAGACCCAGTACTTC.

The CDR3 nucleotides read TGTGCCAGCAGTTCCGACAGGGGGCTCAATGAGCAGTTCTTC. This gives the protein CASSSDRGLNEQFF. The rearrangement uses TRBV11-2 and TRBJ2-1, with 10 bases matching TRBD1. V was clipped by 6 bases and J by 6 bases; unmatched bases: 5. Germline CDR1 and CDR2: SGHAT and FQNNGV. CDR3 length: 14 amino acids.

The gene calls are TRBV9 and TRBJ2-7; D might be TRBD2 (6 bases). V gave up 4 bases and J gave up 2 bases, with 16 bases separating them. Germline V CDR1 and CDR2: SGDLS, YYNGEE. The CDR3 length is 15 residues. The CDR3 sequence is CASSPSAGPTYEQYF. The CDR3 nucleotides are TGTGCCAGCAGCCCATCAGCGGGCCCTACCTACGAGCAGTACTTC.

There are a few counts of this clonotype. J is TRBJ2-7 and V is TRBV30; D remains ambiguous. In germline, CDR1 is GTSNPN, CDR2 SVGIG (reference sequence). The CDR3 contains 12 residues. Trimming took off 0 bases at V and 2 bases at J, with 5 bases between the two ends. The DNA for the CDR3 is TGTGCCTGGAGTGTAAATGCCTACGAGCAGTACTTC. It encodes CAWSVNAYEQYF.

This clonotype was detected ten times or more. CDR3 region: CSARDRGPVGFF. CDR3 DNA sequence: TGCAGTGCGAGGGACAGGGGGCCGGTGGGTTTCTTT. The rearrangement links TRBV20-1 to TRBJ1-1; 12 bases are shared with TRBD1. The V segment lost 6 bases and the J segment 13 bases; nucleotides outside the gene matches: 9. The germline gives CDR1 DFQATT, CDR2 SNEGSKA (reference sequence). The CDR3 runs to 12 residues.

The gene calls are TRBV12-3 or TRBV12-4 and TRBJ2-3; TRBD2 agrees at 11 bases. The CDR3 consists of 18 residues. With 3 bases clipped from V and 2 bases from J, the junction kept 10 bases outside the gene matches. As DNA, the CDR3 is TGTGCCAGCAGTTTCTTCCTAGCGGGGGGCGGCTACACAGATACGCAGTATTTT. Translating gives CASSFFLAGGGYTDTQYF.

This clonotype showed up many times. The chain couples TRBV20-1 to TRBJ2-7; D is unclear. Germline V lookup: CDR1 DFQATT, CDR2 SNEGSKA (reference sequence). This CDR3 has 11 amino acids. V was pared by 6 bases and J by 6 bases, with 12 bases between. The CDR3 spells CSAARVGEQYF. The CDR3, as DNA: TGCAGTGCCGCGAGAGTTGGCGAGCAGTACTTC.

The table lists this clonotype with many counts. The CDR3 reads CASSQTDHTTYEQYF. The CDR3 DNA is TGTGCCAGCAGTCAGACAGACCACACCACCTACGAGCAGTACTTC. This rearrangement joins TRBV28 to TRBJ2-7; D might be TRBD1 (5 bases). Trimming shortened V by 5 bases and J by 2 bases, and 16 bases separated the two germline ends. The CDR3 totals 15 residues. The germline V gene encodes CDR1 MDHEN and CDR2 SYDVKM.

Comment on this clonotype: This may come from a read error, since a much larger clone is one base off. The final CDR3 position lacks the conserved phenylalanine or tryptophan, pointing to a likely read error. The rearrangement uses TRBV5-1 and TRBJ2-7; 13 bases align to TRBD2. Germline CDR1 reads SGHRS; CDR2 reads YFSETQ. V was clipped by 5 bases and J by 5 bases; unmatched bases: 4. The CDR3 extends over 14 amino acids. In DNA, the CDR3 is TGCGCCAGCAGGGGACTAGCGGGATCCCACGAGCAGTACTCC. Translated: CASRGLAGSHEQYS.

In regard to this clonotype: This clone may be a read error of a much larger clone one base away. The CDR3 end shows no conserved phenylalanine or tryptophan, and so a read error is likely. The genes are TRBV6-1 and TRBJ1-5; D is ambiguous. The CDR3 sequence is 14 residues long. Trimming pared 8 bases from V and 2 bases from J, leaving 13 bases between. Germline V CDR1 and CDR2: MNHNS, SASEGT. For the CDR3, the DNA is TGTGCCAGCCAGCCGGATAGGGGCAATCAGCCCCAGCATCTT. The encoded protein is CASQPDRGNQPQHL.

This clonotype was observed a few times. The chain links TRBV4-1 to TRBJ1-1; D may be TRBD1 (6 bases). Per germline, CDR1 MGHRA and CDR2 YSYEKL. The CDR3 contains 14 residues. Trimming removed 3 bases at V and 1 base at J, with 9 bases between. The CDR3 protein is CASSHRGGNTEAFF. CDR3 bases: TGCGCCAGCAGCCATAGGGGGGGGAACACTGAAGCTTTCTTT.

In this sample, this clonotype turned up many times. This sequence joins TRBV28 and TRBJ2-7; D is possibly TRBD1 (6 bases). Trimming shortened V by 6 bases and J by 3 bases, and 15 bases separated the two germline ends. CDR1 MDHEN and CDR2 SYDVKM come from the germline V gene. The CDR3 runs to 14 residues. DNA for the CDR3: TGTGCCAGCAGAAAAAAACAGGGATACTACGAGCAGTACTTC. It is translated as CASRKKQGYYEQYF.

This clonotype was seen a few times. The CDR3: CASSLGPQEIQETQYF. The CDR3, as DNA: TGTGCCAGCAGCTTGGGGCCTCAAGAAATCCAAGAGACCCAGTACTTC. The chain has TRBV5-4 and TRBJ2-5; D remains ambiguous. The CDR3 is made up of 16 amino acids. Trimming removed 0 bases from V and 1 base from J, with 13 bases in between. Per germline, CDR1 SGHNT and CDR2 YYREEE (reference sequence).

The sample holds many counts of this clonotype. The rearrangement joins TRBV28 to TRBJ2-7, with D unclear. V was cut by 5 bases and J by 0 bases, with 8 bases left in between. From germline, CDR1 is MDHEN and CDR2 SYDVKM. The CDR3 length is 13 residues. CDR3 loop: CASSPYLSYEQYF. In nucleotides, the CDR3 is TGTGCCAGCAGTCCTTACCTCTCCTACGAGCAGTACTTC.

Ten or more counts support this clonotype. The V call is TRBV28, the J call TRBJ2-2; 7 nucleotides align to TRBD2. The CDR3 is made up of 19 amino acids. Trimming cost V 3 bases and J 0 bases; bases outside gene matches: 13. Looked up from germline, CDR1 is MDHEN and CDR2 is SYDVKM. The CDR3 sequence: CASSLRPGLLSANTGELFF. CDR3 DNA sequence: TGTGCCAGCAGTTTGCGGCCGGGACTACTTTCCGCGAACACCGGGGAGCTGTTTTTT.

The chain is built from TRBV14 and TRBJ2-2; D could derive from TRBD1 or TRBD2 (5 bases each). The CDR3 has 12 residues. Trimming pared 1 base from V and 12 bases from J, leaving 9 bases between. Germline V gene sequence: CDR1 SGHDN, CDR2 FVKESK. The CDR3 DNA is TGTGCCAGCAGCCAAGCCCGGGGCAAGCTGTTTTTT. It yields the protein CASSQARGKLFF. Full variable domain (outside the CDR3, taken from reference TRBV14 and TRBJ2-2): EAGVTQFPSHSVIEKGQTVTLRCDPISGHDNLYWYRRVMGKEIKFLLHFVKESKQDESGMPNNRFLAERTGGTYSTLKVQPAELEDSGVYFCASSQARGKLFFGEGSRLTVL.

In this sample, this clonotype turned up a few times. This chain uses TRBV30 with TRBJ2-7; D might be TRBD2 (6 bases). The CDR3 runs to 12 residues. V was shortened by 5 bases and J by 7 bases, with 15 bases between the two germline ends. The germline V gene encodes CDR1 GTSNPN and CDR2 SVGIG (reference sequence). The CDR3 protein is CAWETDGGEQYF. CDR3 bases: TGTGCCTGGGAGACAGACGGGGGAGAGCAGTACTTC.

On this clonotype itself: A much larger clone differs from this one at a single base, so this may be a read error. DNA for the CDR3: TGTACCAGTTCCGGGATCCAAGAGACCCAGTACTTC. It codes for CTSSGIQETQYF. This rearrangement joins TRBV6-4 to TRBJ2-5; D perhaps matches TRBD2 (5 bases). Germline CDR1 and CDR2: MRHNA and SNTAGT. The CDR3 contains 12 residues.

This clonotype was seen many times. The CDR3 sequence is CASQMMDPSFDTEAFF. CDR3 nucleotide sequence: TGTGCCAGCCAAATGATGGATCCGTCATTCGACACTGAAGCTTTCTTT. The rearrangement uses TRBV28 and TRBJ1-1; D uncertain. This CDR3 has 16 amino acids. Germline V gives CDR1 MDHEN, CDR2 SYDVKM. V gave up 8 bases and J gave up 3 bases, with 22 bases separating them.